The 32 T cell receptor beta chains below come from one sample, sequenced in a study of blood T cell repertoires in COVID-19. TCRdb's table, derived via immunoSEQ multiplex PCR, lists solely in-frame clones and lacks some. The table lists roughly 200,000 clones, roughly 88% of them singletons. The sequencing sample was made of peripheral blood. All receptors come from a man aged 55 to 69 with acute or convalescent COVID-19.

The chain is built from TRBV7-3 and TRBJ2-1; D perhaps matches TRBD2 (5 bases). There are 12 residues in the CDR3. Per the germline V gene, CDR1 is SGHTA and CDR2 is FQGTGA. V shed 2 bases and J shed 8 bases, with 7 bases lying between them. This CDR3 reads CASSLGGDEQFF. The CDR3 coding sequence is TGTGCCAGCAGCTTAGGAGGAGATGAGCAGTTCTTC. The entire variable domain, with the rest obtained from reference TRBV7-3 and TRBJ2-1, is as follows: GAGVSQTPSNKVTEKGKYVELRCDPISGHTALYWYRQSLGQGPEFLIYFQGTGAADDSGLPNDRFFAVRPEGSVSTLKIQRTERGDSAVYLCASSLGGDEQFFGPGTRLTVL.

The V gene is TRBV24-1, the J gene TRBJ2-2; 10 bases are shared with TRBD2. Germline CDR1 reads KGHDR; CDR2 reads SFDVKD. With 5 bases clipped from V and 7 bases from J, the junction kept 9 bases outside the gene matches. The CDR3 is 16 amino acids. CDR3 in DNA: TGTGCCACCAGTGCCCTAAGCGGGAGGGCCAACGGGGAGCTGTTTTTT. Encoded protein: CATSALSGRANGELFF.

Here the CDR3 DNA reads TGTGCCAGCACCGCGGGGACAGGGGGTTACAATGAGCAGTTCTTC. Its translation is CASTAGTGGYNEQFF. V is TRBV27 and J is TRBJ2-1, with 11 bases aligning to TRBD1. The CDR3 runs 15 residues. Germline V gene data show CDR1 as MNHEY and CDR2 as SMNVEV (reference sequence). Unmatched junction bases numbered 6, after V lost 7 bases and J lost 4 bases.

The chain uses TRBV7-9 and TRBJ2-4; a possible D gene is TRBD1 (5 bases). The germline gives CDR1 SEHNR, CDR2 FQNEAQ (reference sequence). CDR3 length: 14 residues. Between the trimmed V and J ends, which lost 5 bases and 7 bases, there was a span of 15 bases. CDR3 residues: CASSPRQTVNIQYF. CDR3 sequence (DNA): TGTGCCAGCAGCCCACGACAGACGGTCAACATTCAGTACTTC.

The chain links TRBV6-2 or TRBV6-3 to TRBJ2-2; D is perhaps TRBD2 (6 bases). The CDR3 covers 14 residues. Trimming took 6 bases from V and 2 from J, leaving 10 bases between them. The V gene's germline CDR1 is MNHEY and CDR2 SVGEGT. Here the CDR3 reads CASSRGTNTGELFF. The CDR3 nucleotides read TGTGCCAGCAGCCGCGGGACTAACACCGGGGAGCTGTTTTTT.

The chain employs TRBV27 and TRBJ2-3; 9 nucleotides match TRBD1. Trimming cost V 0 bases and J 3 bases; bases outside gene matches: 7. The germline gives CDR1 MNHEY, CDR2 SMNVEV (reference sequence). CDR3 length: 17 residues. CDR3 sequence reads: CASSLSGTGRATDTQYF. CDR3 in DNA: TGTGCCAGCAGTTTATCCGGGACAGGGCGGGCGACAGATACGCAGTATTTT.

The CDR3 sequence is CASSPLSSGNTIYF. The CDR3 DNA follows: TGTGCCAGTAGTCCCCTGAGCTCTGGAAACACCATATATTTT. The chain combines TRBV19 with TRBJ1-3, with D unresolved. V dropped 5 bases and J dropped 0 bases, with 8 bases sitting between them. This CDR3 is built from 14 residues. Germline V lookup: CDR1 LNHDA, CDR2 SQIVND (reference sequence).

V is TRBV6-5 and J is TRBJ2-2; perhaps TRBD1 as D (6 bases). The germline V and J ends were trimmed by 2 bases and 4 bases, with 11 bases remaining between them. Germline values: CDR1 MNHEY, CDR2 SVGAGI. This CDR3 is 15 amino acids long. DNA of the CDR3: TGTGCCAGCAGTTACCAGGACAGTTTCACCGGGGAGCTGTTTTTT. Residues: CASSYQDSFTGELFF.

The chain uses TRBV3-1 (or the pseudogene TRBV3-2) and TRBJ1-2; 9 bases are shared with TRBD1. CDR3 length equals 15 residues. CDR1 and CDR2 (germline): LGHDT, YNNKEL (reference sequence). V was pared by 4 bases and J by 6 bases, with 9 bases of the junction left unmatched. As DNA, the CDR3 is TGTGCCAGCAGCCCACCGGGACAGGGAGTTAATGGCTACACCTTC. This gives the protein CASSPPGQGVNGYTF.

The rearrangement links TRBV28 to TRBJ2-7, with 9 nucleotides matching TRBD1. The CDR3 covers 14 residues. The germline V gene encodes CDR1 MDHEN and CDR2 SYDVKM. V trimming: 5 bases; J trimming: 3 bases; junction bases outside the gene matches: 5. CDR3 region: CASSPSTGGYEQYF. CDR3 DNA sequence: TGTGCCAGCAGTCCCTCGACAGGGGGCTACGAGCAGTACTTC.

The rearrangement links TRBV7-2 to TRBJ2-4; 7 positions agree with TRBD2. Unmatched junction bases numbered 12, after V lost 1 base and J lost 0 bases. The length of the CDR3 is 19 residues. Germline CDR1 reads SGHTA; CDR2 reads FQGNSA. CDR3 in DNA: TGTGCCAGCAGCTTAGATATCGGCGGGAGCACACTAGCCAAAAACATTCAGTACTTC. Protein: CASSLDIGGSTLAKNIQYF. The variable domain in full, completed from reference TRBV7-2 and TRBJ2-4, reads GAGVSQSPSNKVTEKGKDVELRCDPISGHTALYWYRQSLGQGLEFLIYFQGNSAPDKSGLPSDRFSAERTGGSVSTLTIQRTQQEDSAVYLCASSLDIGGSTLAKNIQYFGAGTRLSVL.

The V gene is TRBV28, the J gene TRBJ2-7, with 11 bases aligning to TRBD1. The CDR3 runs 14 residues. The germline gives CDR1 MDHEN, CDR2 SYDVKM. Trimming removed 5 bases from V and 7 bases from J; junction bases left unmatched: 7. CDR3 region: CASSTGQGAGEQYF. The CDR3 nucleotides read TGTGCCAGCAGTACCGGACAGGGGGCAGGGGAGCAGTACTTC.

CDR3 DNA: TGTGCCAGCAGTTTATGGGACAGGTCCGGGGGAAACACCATATATTTT. It encodes CASSLWDRSGGNTIYF. The J gene is TRBJ1-3, the V gene TRBV28, with TRBD1 matching 7 bases. V trimming: 0 bases; J trimming: 4 bases; junction bases outside the gene matches: 6. This CDR3 contains 16 residues. The germline CDR1 and CDR2 sequences are MDHEN and SYDVKM.

The CDR3 nucleotides read TGTGCCAGCAGCCTCGGCAGGGTATTAATAGAGCAGTACTTC. Translating it yields CASSLGRVLIEQYF. The V call is TRBV3-1 (or the pseudogene TRBV3-2), the J call TRBJ2-7; a possible D gene is TRBD1 (5 bases). Trimming pared 4 bases from V and 7 bases from J, leaving 17 bases between. This CDR3 has 14 amino acids. Germline values: CDR1 LGHDT, CDR2 YNNKEL (reference sequence).

V usage is TRBV19 and J usage is TRBJ1-2; possibly TRBD1 for D (5 bases). V lost 6 bases and J 4 bases, leaving 24 bases between the germline ends. Germline V gene sequence: CDR1 LNHDA, CDR2 SQIVND (reference sequence). The length of the CDR3 is 17 residues. Here the CDR3 reads CASSRWGSGGSSYGYTF. For the CDR3, the DNA is TGTGCCAGTAGCCGTTGGGGCTCCGGGGGAAGTAGCTATGGCTACACCTTC. Full variable domain (missing parts from reference TRBV19 and TRBJ1-2): DGGITQSPKYLFRKEGQNVTLSCEQNLNHDAMYWYRQDPGQGLRLIYYSQIVNDFQKGDIAEGYSVSREKKESFPLTVTSAQKNPTAFYLCASSRWGSGGSSYGYTFGSGTRLTVV.

A single count supports this clone. The V gene is TRBV5-5, the J gene TRBJ2-1; TRBD2 agrees at 9 bases. This CDR3 region has 15 residues. V shed 7 bases and J 3 bases; nucleotides not matched to a gene: 8. From germline, CDR1 is SGHKS and CDR2 YYEKEE (reference sequence). The CDR3 region is CASGPSGTIYNEQFF. CDR3 nucleotides: TGTGCCAGCGGACCTAGCGGGACAATCTACAATGAGCAGTTCTTC.

The chain combines TRBV28 with TRBJ2-7; D not certain. The germline CDR1 and CDR2 sequences are MDHEN and SYDVKM. V shed 1 base and J shed 3 bases, with 7 bases lying between them. This CDR3 comprises 13 residues. For the CDR3, the DNA is TGTGCCAGCAGTTTATTACCCTACTACGAGCAGTACTTC. This translates into CASSLLPYYEQYF.

This clone was seen only once. The V call is TRBV6-5, the J call TRBJ2-7; the match to TRBD2 covers 8 bases. Germline loops: CDR1 MNHEY, CDR2 SVGAGI. The CDR3 totals 15 residues. With 5 bases clipped from V and 6 bases from J, the junction kept 12 bases outside the gene matches. The CDR3 here is CASSPRRTSSGEQYF. CDR3 nucleotide sequence: TGTGCCAGCAGTCCACGCCGGACTAGCTCGGGCGAGCAGTACTTC.

The chain uses TRBV28 and TRBJ2-2, with D possibly TRBD2 on 6 matching bases. The CDR3 totals 15 residues. With 8 bases removed from V and 4 bases from J, the gap between germline ends came to 17 bases. Per the germline V gene, CDR1 is MDHEN and CDR2 is SYDVKM. The CDR3 reads CASAPRGAGTGELFF. The CDR3 coding sequence is TGTGCCAGCGCCCCACGCGGGGCGGGCACCGGGGAGCTGTTTTTT.

V gene TRBV30 combines with J gene TRBJ2-4; D call uncertain. The V end was cut by 0 bases, the J end by 2 bases, with 2 bases between. This CDR3 has 12 amino acids. Germline CDR1 is GTSNPN and CDR2 is SVGIG (reference sequence). CDR3 sequence: CAWSVSKNIQYF. CDR3 sequence (DNA): TGTGCCTGGAGTGTCTCCAAAAACATTCAGTACTTC.

This sequence joins TRBV28 and TRBJ1-2; 7 bases fit TRBD1. The CDR3 is 12 amino acids. After removal of 9 bases from V and 0 bases from J, the junction contained 1 base not matched to a gene. Germline V gene data show CDR1 as MDHEN and CDR2 as SYDVKM. The CDR3 nucleotides read TGTGCCAGTCAGGGGGCTAACTATGGCTACACCTTC. This encodes CASQGANYGYTF.

This chain joins TRBV28 and TRBJ2-7, with a possible D match to TRBD2 (5 bases). Germline V gene data show CDR1 as MDHEN and CDR2 as SYDVKM. The V end lost 3 bases, the J end lost 4 bases, and 22 bases lay between the germline ends. This CDR3 has 17 residues. CDR3 protein: CASSLNPDTPRTYEQYF. The CDR3 bases are TGTGCCAGCAGTTTGAACCCAGATACGCCTAGGACTTACGAGCAGTACTTC. Based on the CDR3 plus reference TRBV28 and TRBJ2-7, the full variable domain is DVKVTQSSRYLVKRTGEKVFLECVQDMDHENMFWYRQDPGLGLRLIYFSYDVKMKEKGDIPEGYSVSREKKERFSLILESASTNQTSMYLCASSLNPDTPRTYEQYFGPGTRLTVT.

The V call is TRBV19, the J call TRBJ1-2, with 7 bases that match TRBD1. CDR1 LNHDA and CDR2 SQIVND come from the germline V gene (reference sequence). V was clipped by 7 bases and J by 10 bases; unmatched bases: 15. The CDR3 runs to 14 residues. CDR3 amino acids: CASKRETGTPNYTF. CDR3 DNA: TGTGCCAGTAAAAGGGAGACAGGGACCCCAAACTACACCTTC. Full variable domain (missing parts from reference TRBV19 and TRBJ1-2): DGGITQSPKYLFRKEGQNVTLSCEQNLNHDAMYWYRQDPGQGLRLIYYSQIVNDFQKGDIAEGYSVSREKKESFPLTVTSAQKNPTAFYLCASKRETGTPNYTFGSGTRLTVV.

The V gene is TRBV9, the J gene TRBJ2-1; no clear D. In germline, CDR1 is SGDLS, CDR2 YYNGEE. CDR3 length: 11 amino acids. V lost 4 bases and J 8 bases, leaving 7 bases between the germline ends. CDR3 sequence: CASSSFDEQFF. The DNA for the CDR3 is TGTGCCAGCAGCTCCTTTGATGAGCAGTTCTTC.

The rearrangement joins TRBV11-2 to TRBJ2-7, with 14 bases lining up with TRBD2. Trimming cost V 1 base and J 5 bases; bases outside gene matches: 1. The germline V gene has CDR1 SGHAT and CDR2 FQNNGV. This CDR3 is 15 amino acids long. CDR3 residues: CASSLGTSGRNEQYF. The CDR3 nucleotides read TGTGCCAGCAGCTTAGGGACTAGCGGGAGGAACGAGCAGTACTTC.

This clone showed up just a few times. V gene TRBV28 combines with J gene TRBJ1-2, with TRBD1 matching 9 bases. Germline CDR1 is MDHEN and CDR2 is SYDVKM. This CDR3 has 13 residues. Trimming cost V 5 bases and J 7 bases; bases outside gene matches: 5. The DNA of the CDR3 is TGTGCCAGCAGTCCCGGACAGGGGTTTGGCTACACCTTC. Protein sequence: CASSPGQGFGYTF.

V is TRBV7-8 and J is TRBJ1-2; no definite D call. V was shortened by 3 bases and J by 6 bases, with 11 bases between the two germline ends. Germline assignment: CDR1 SGHVS and CDR2 FQNEAQ. This CDR3 is built from 13 residues. CDR3: CASSLWRADGYTF. The CDR3 DNA reads TGTGCCAGCAGCTTGTGGAGGGCGGATGGCTACACCTTC.

This sequence joins TRBV4-1 and TRBJ1-2, with TRBD1 identical over 10 bases. This CDR3 has 17 residues. The V segment lost 3 bases and the J segment 3 bases; nucleotides outside the gene matches: 10. Germline V gene sequence: CDR1 MGHRA, CDR2 YSYEKL. CDR3 region: CASSHRYRQGADYGYTF. CDR3 coding DNA: TGCGCCAGCAGCCACCGATACCGACAGGGGGCTGACTATGGCTACACCTTC.

V is TRBV6-5 and J is TRBJ2-1; D possibly corresponds to TRBD2 (5 bases). In germline, CDR1 is MNHEY, CDR2 SVGAGI. CDR3 length: 12 residues. V was clipped by 6 bases and J by 10 bases, with 13 bases between them. The DNA of the CDR3 is TGTGCCAGCAGGCGCGAGGGTGGGGAGCAGTTCTTC. Translation gives CASRREGGEQFF.

The genes are TRBV9 and TRBJ2-3; 14 bases are a match to TRBD2. Germline lookup yields CDR1 SGDLS and CDR2 YYNGEE. This CDR3 contains 17 residues. J gave up 3 bases and V 3 bases, and 6 bases lay outside the gene matches. Here the CDR3 reads CASSAGTSGSWTDTQYF. CDR3 nucleotides: TGTGCCAGCAGCGCCGGGACTAGCGGGAGTTGGACAGATACGCAGTATTTT.

This clone was counted a few times. This chain joins TRBV4-1 and TRBJ2-7; no clear D. Deletions cut 0 bases from V and 1 base from J, with 7 bases between. The CDR3 loop spans 14 amino acids. The germline gives CDR1 MGHRA, CDR2 YSYEKL. CDR3 coding DNA: TGCGCCAGCAGCCAAGATCCTAGTTCCTACGAGCAGTACTTC. Translation gives CASSQDPSSYEQYF.

The chain uses TRBV7-2 and TRBJ2-2; 11 bases match TRBD1. Per germline, CDR1 SGHTA and CDR2 FQGNSA. V was pared by 3 bases and J by 8 bases, with 2 bases of the junction left unmatched. The length of the CDR3 is 14 residues. The CDR3: CASSFGQGAGELFF. The CDR3 DNA sequence: TGTGCCAGCAGCTTCGGACAGGGGGCAGGGGAGCTGTTTTTT.